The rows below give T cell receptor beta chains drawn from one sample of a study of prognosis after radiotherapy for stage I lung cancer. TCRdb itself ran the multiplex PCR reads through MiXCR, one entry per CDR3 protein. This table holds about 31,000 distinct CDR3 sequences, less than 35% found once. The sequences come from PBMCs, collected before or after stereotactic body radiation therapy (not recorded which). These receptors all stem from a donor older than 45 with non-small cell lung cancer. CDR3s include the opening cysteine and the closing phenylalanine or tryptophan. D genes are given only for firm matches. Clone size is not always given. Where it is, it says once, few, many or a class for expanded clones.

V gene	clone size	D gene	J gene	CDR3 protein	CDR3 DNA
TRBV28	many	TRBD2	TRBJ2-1	CASSSAGGPREQFF	TGTGCCAGCAGTTCAGCGGGAGGCCCCCGTGAGCAGTTCTTC
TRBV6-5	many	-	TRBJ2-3	CASSYSKGLTDTQYF	TGTGCCAGCAGTTACTCGAAAGGACTCACAGATACGCAGTATTTT
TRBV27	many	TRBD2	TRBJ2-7	CASSPRRGTYEQYF	TGTGCCAGCAGTCCCCGGCGGGGGACCTACGAGCAGTACTTC
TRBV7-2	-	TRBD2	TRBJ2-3	CASGNPTSGNGTDTQYF	TGTGCCAGCGGCAACCCGACTAGCGGGAACGGCACAGATACGCAGTATTTT
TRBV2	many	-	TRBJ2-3	CASSGSSQSDTQYF	TGTGCCAGCAGTGGATCTAGCCAATCCGATACGCAGTATTTT
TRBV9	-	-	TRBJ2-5	CASSATDSLLGDQYF	TGTGCCAGCAGCGCGACGGACAGCCTCCTGGGGGACCAGTACTTC
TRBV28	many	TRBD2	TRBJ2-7	CASRPGLAGVYEQYF	TGTGCCAGCAGACCCGGACTAGCGGGCGTCTACGAGCAGTACTTC
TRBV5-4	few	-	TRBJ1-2	CASSLGIARDNPYGYTF	TGTGCCAGCAGCTTGGGAATTGCCCGGGACAACCCCTATGGCTACACCTTC
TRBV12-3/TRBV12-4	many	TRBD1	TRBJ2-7	CASSLAFLMTGGLEQYF	TGTGCCAGCAGTTTGGCCTTTTTGATGACAGGGGGTCTCGAGCAGTACTTC
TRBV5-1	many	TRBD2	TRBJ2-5	CASSSMGLGGQETQYF	TGCGCCAGCAGCTCAATGGGACTAGGGGGACAAGAGACCCAGTACTTC
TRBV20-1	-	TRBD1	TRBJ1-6	CSARDTMTGVNSPLHF	TGCAGTGCTAGAGATACCATGACAGGGGTTAATTCACCCCTCCACTTT
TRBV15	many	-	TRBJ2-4	CATSRDPTVNIQYF	TGTGCCACCAGCAGAGACCCCACCGTAAACATTCAGTACTTC
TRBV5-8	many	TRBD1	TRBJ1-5	CASGLDRGLYSNQPQHF	TGTGCCAGCGGCCTAGACAGGGGGCTATATAGCAATCAGCCCCAGCATTTT
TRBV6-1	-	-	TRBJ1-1	CASSETLQGSLNF	TGTGCCAGCAGTGAGACCCTTCAGGGGTCTCTAAACTTT
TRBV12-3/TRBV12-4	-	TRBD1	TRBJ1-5	CASIWAGGCQPQHF	TGTGCCAGCATTTGGGCAGGGGGATGCCAGCCCCAGCATTTT
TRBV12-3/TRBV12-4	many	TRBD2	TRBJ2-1	CASTKREGRFRNEQFF	TGTGCCAGCACTAAGCGGGAGGGCCGCTTTCGGAATGAGCAGTTCTTC
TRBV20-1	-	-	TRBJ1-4	CSAGGDTNEKLFF	TGCAGTGCTGGGGGGGACACTAATGAAAAACTGTTTTTT
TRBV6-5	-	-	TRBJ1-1	CASSYMGREPAFF	TGTGCCAGCAGTTACATGGGCAGAGAACCCGCTTTCTTT
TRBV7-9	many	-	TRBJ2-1	CASSLASYNEQFF	TGTGCCAGCAGCTTAGCCTCGTACAATGAGCAGTTCTTC
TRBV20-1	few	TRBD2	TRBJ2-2	CSARLSGRPTGELFF	TGCAGTGCTAGGTTAAGCGGGAGACCAACCGGGGAGCTGTTTTTT
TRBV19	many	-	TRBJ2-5	CASSTRRGETQYF	TGTGCCAGTAGTACTCGACGGGGAGAGACCCAGTACTTC